These 24 T cell receptor beta chains came from one sample sequenced in a study of blood T cell repertoires in COVID-19. Libraries were prepared by immunoSEQ multiplex PCR; TCRdb keeps only in-frame clonotypes and omits some of them. The repertoire holds around 60,000 clones, with roughly 70% as singletons. The sequencing input was peripheral blood. These receptors were collected from a woman aged 50 to 60 with active or convalescent COVID-19.

The rearrangement uses TRBV5-5 and TRBJ2-6; 9 nucleotides agree with TRBD2. Germline values: CDR1 SGHKS, CDR2 YYEKEE (reference sequence). The CDR3 runs 18 residues. Losses at the gene ends were 4 bases for V and 0 bases for J; bases not matched to a gene: 8. The CDR3 loop reads CASSRSLAGISGANVLTF. In DNA, the CDR3 is TGTGCCAGCAGCCGGTCTCTAGCGGGGATCTCTGGGGCCAACGTCCTGACTTTC.

V gene TRBV10-3 combines with J gene TRBJ1-6; D unresolved. Germline lookup yields CDR1 ENHRY and CDR2 SYGVKD. This CDR3 has 16 amino acids. V lost 0 bases and J 0 bases, leaving 6 bases between the germline ends. The CDR3 loop is CAISESPSSYNSPLHF. For the CDR3, the DNA is TGTGCCATCAGTGAGTCCCCGAGCTCCTATAATTCACCCCTCCACTTT.

The rearrangement joins TRBV29-1 to TRBJ2-7, with a possible D match to TRBD2 (5 bases). In germline, CDR1 is SQVTM, CDR2 ANQGSEA. Trimming pared 6 bases from V and 3 bases from J, leaving 18 bases between. The CDR3 runs 14 residues. CDR3 amino acids: CSVARGAENYEQYF. For the CDR3, the DNA is TGCAGCGTGGCCCGGGGAGCGGAGAACTACGAGCAGTACTTC.

The rearrangement links TRBV10-1 to TRBJ2-1; weak D call: TRBD1 (5 bases). The germline gives CDR1 WNHNN, CDR2 SYGVQD (reference sequence). With 3 bases removed from V and 7 bases from J, the gap between germline ends came to 10 bases. This CDR3 region has 13 residues. CDR3 in DNA: TGCGCCAGCAGTGAACCCCCAGGGAATGAGCAGTTCTTC. Translated: CASSEPPGNEQFF.

The J gene is TRBJ2-3, the V gene TRBV7-7; D perhaps matches TRBD2 (6 bases). CDR1 is SSHAT, CDR2 FNYEAQ, per germline (reference sequence). Deletions cut 0 bases from V and 6 bases from J, with 10 bases between. The CDR3 covers 14 residues. The CDR3, as DNA: TGTGCCAGCAGCTTAGCGGGAGGACGGGATACGCAGTATTTT. Protein sequence: CASSLAGGRDTQYF. Combining the CDR3 with reference TRBV7-7 and TRBJ2-3 gives the whole variable domain GAGVSQSPRYKVTKRGQDVTLRCDPISSHATLYWYQQALGQGPEFLTYFNYEAQPDKSGLPSDRFSAERPEGSISTLTIQRTEQRDSAMYRCASSLAGGRDTQYFGPGTRLTVL.

The chain combines TRBV5-1 with TRBJ2-1; TRBD2 aligns across 9 bases. V trimming: 0 bases; J trimming: 6 bases; junction bases outside the gene matches: 13. The CDR3 sequence is 18 residues long. Germline CDR1 reads SGHRS; CDR2 reads YFSETQ. The CDR3 spells CASSLASQGLAYLNEQFF. CDR3 bases: TGCGCCAGCAGCTTGGCGAGTCAGGGACTAGCCTACCTCAATGAGCAGTTCTTC.

The CDR3 nucleotides are TGCGCCAGCAGCCCGACAGGGCTTAATGAAAAACTGTTTTTT. The encoded protein is CASSPTGLNEKLFF. The J gene is TRBJ1-4, the V gene TRBV5-1, with 7 bases aligning to TRBD1. The germline V gene has CDR1 SGHRS and CDR2 YFSETQ. There are 14 residues in the CDR3. With V trimmed by 4 bases and J by 4 bases, 4 bases remained unmatched.

The chain recombines TRBV5-5 with TRBJ2-7, with 8 bases aligning to TRBD1. The length of the CDR3 is 16 residues. Trimming at V came to 0 bases and at J to 0 bases, leaving 5 bases not matched to a gene. Germline-derived CDR1 and CDR2 are SGHKS and YYEKEE (reference sequence). CDR3 sequence reads: CASSLEGRGRSYEQYF. The CDR3 nucleotides are TGTGCCAGCAGCTTGGAAGGCAGGGGGCGCTCCTACGAGCAGTACTTC.

The chain links TRBV2 to TRBJ1-1, with 8 bases that match TRBD1. Trimming removed 4 bases from V and 5 bases from J; junction bases left unmatched: 9. The CDR3 extends over 15 amino acids. In germline, CDR1 is SNHLY, CDR2 FYNNEI. CDR3 protein: CASSGQGLPGTEAFF. The CDR3 DNA reads TGTGCCAGCAGTGGACAGGGGCTCCCTGGGACTGAAGCTTTCTTT. Full variable domain (rest looked up from reference TRBV2 and TRBJ1-1): EPEVTQTPSHQVTQMGQEVILRCVPISNHLYFYWYRQILGQKVEFLVSFYNNEISEKSEIFDDQFSVERPDGSNFTLKIRSTKLEDSAMYFCASSGQGLPGTEAFFGQGTRLTVV.

This clone was observed a few times. The rearrangement uses TRBV29-1 and TRBJ2-1; 14 bases line up with TRBD2. Germline loops: CDR1 SQVTM, CDR2 ANQGSEA. This CDR3 is built from 17 residues. J was trimmed by 0 bases and V by 7 bases; bases with no gene match: 8. The CDR3 DNA reads TGCAGCGCCGCGGGACTAGCGGGAGCGATCTCCTACAATGAGCAGTTCTTC. It codes for CSAAGLAGAISYNEQFF.

This clone has more than one count but fewer than ten. The rearrangement links TRBV29-1 to TRBJ2-5, with 9 bases aligning to TRBD1. Trimming took 3 bases from V and 5 from J; bases not matched to a gene: 7. The germline V gene has CDR1 SQVTM and CDR2 ANQGSEA. The CDR3 length is 14 residues. The CDR3 here is CSVDGQGLRETQYF. The CDR3 region has the DNA TGCAGCGTTGACGGACAGGGGTTAAGGGAGACCCAGTACTTC.

The chain links TRBV10-3 to TRBJ2-3; a weak D match, TRBD2 (6 bases). This CDR3 has 15 amino acids. V gave up 5 bases and J gave up 0 bases, with 12 bases separating them. Germline V CDR1 and CDR2: ENHRY, SYGVKD. The CDR3 bases are TGTGCCATCAGTCGGGGGAGTCGAAGCACAGATACGCAGTATTTT. This sequence encodes CAISRGSRSTDTQYF.

This sequence joins TRBV6-6 and TRBJ1-2, with D possibly matching TRBD1 (6 bases). V gave up 5 bases and J gave up 6 bases, with 16 bases separating them. CDR1 is MNHNY and CDR2 is SVGAGI in the germline V gene (reference sequence). The CDR3 runs to 14 residues. CDR3 nucleotide sequence: TGTGCCAGCAGTCGCGGTGCAGGGGATGATGGCTACACCTTC. Translation: CASSRGAGDDGYTF.

The chain couples TRBV5-4 to TRBJ1-4; D might be TRBD1 (5 bases). This CDR3 has 15 amino acids. The V gene lost 4 bases and the J gene lost 0 bases, with 10 bases spanning the gap. CDR1 SGHNT and CDR2 YYREEE come from the germline V gene (reference sequence). The CDR3 sequence: CASSATGATNEKLFF. In nucleotides, the CDR3 is TGTGCCAGCAGCGCAACAGGAGCAACTAATGAAAAACTGTTTTTT.

This sequence joins TRBV29-1 and TRBJ2-1; 14 nucleotides match TRBD2. The CDR3 runs 14 residues. Germline V gene lookup returns CDR1 SQVTM and CDR2 ANQGSEA. Losses at the gene ends were 5 bases for V and 9 bases for J; bases not matched to a gene: 6. CDR3 sequence reads: CSVSTSGRGGEQFF. The CDR3 nucleotides read TGCAGCGTTTCGACTAGCGGGAGGGGGGGTGAGCAGTTCTTC.

Written as DNA, the CDR3 is TGTGCCAGCAGCTTGGCCCGAGGAGGATCCACCGGGGAGCTGTTTTTT. This gives the protein CASSLARGGSTGELFF. The chain is built from TRBV5-4 and TRBJ2-2, with D possibly matching TRBD2 (5 bases). The CDR3 has 16 amino acids. Germline V gives CDR1 SGHNT, CDR2 YYREEE (reference sequence). V was shortened by 0 bases and J by 4 bases, with 13 bases between the two germline ends.

The V gene is TRBV19, the J gene TRBJ2-1; D is undetermined. V gave up 3 bases and J gave up 1 base, with 7 bases separating them. The CDR3 sequence is 14 residues long. Germline loops: CDR1 LNHDA, CDR2 SQIVND (reference sequence). This chain's CDR3 is CASSMLRSYNEQFF. The CDR3 bases are TGTGCCAGTAGTATGCTCAGGTCCTACAATGAGCAGTTCTTC.

This chain uses TRBV7-6 with TRBJ2-1, with TRBD2 matching over 10 bases. The germline V gene has CDR1 SGHVS and CDR2 FNYEAQ. The length of the CDR3 is 15 residues. J was trimmed by 6 bases and V by 8 bases; bases with no gene match: 10. The CDR3 reads CASSPGTSESNEQFF. CDR3 sequence (DNA): TGTGCCAGCTCCCCCGGGACTAGCGAATCCAATGAGCAGTTCTTC.

The rearrangement uses TRBV25-1 and TRBJ2-7, with a possible D match to TRBD1 (5 bases). Germline lookup yields CDR1 MGHDK and CDR2 SYGVNS. V was pared by 5 bases and J by 2 bases, with 19 bases between. This CDR3 is 16 amino acids long. CDR3 nucleotides: TGTGCCAGCAGTCCTCGGAGCCAGGGTCATCCCTACGAGCAGTACTTC. Translated: CASSPRSQGHPYEQYF.

This sequence joins TRBV28 and TRBJ1-5; D may be TRBD1 (6 bases). Trimming stripped 6 bases from V and 4 bases from J, with 16 bases between. The CDR3 is 15 residues long. Germline loops: CDR1 MDHEN, CDR2 SYDVKM. The CDR3 protein is CASRDSGTPNQPQHF. The CDR3 DNA sequence: TGTGCCAGCAGGGACTCCGGGACACCGAATCAGCCCCAGCATTTT.

The chain employs TRBV19 and TRBJ1-2; 9 bases fit TRBD1. There are 14 residues in the CDR3. CDR1 and CDR2 from the germline V gene are LNHDA and SQIVND (reference sequence). J lost 4 bases, V lost 5 bases, and 5 bases had no gene match. DNA of the CDR3: TGTGCCAGTAGTCCCTCGGGACAGGGCTATGGCTACACCTTC. Protein product: CASSPSGQGYGYTF.

The sample holds one count of this clone. The V call is TRBV27, the J call TRBJ2-7, with 13 bases identical to TRBD2. This CDR3 has 18 residues. The V gene's germline CDR1 is MNHEY and CDR2 SMNVEV (reference sequence). Trimming removed 2 bases from V and 0 bases from J; junction bases left unmatched: 7. The CDR3 DNA reads as TGTGCCAGCAGTTTACGGACTAGCGGGAGAGGGCACTCCTACGAGCAGTACTTC. It encodes CASSLRTSGRGHSYEQYF.

The genes are TRBV11-2 and TRBJ1-1; TRBD1 matches at 7 bases. This CDR3 region has 14 residues. J gave up 2 bases and V 4 bases, and 4 bases lay outside the gene matches. The germline V gene has CDR1 SGHAT and CDR2 FQNNGV. As DNA, the CDR3 is TGTGCCAGCAGCTGGGGACAGATAAACACTGAAGCTTTCTTT. Residues: CASSWGQINTEAFF.

The chain combines TRBV5-4 with TRBJ2-7, with 7 bases aligning to TRBD1. The CDR3 is made up of 14 amino acids. With V trimmed by 7 bases and J by 5 bases, 12 bases remained unmatched. CDR1 SGHNT and CDR2 YYREEE come from the germline V gene (reference sequence). Here the CDR3 DNA reads TGTGCCAGCGGCCCCGTGGGGGACAGCCACGAGCAGTACTTC. This gives the protein CASGPVGDSHEQYF.